Listed here are 24 T cell receptor beta chains from one sample, sequenced in a study of OX40 agonist ivuxolimab in advanced cancers. Repertoires were generated with immunoSEQ multiplex PCR, while TCRdb's copy carries only in-frame clones and drops some. The top ten hold 0.5% to 0.55% of the sample, which has around 74,000 clones, 92% seen once. The sample consisted of CD4+ or CD8+ T cells sorted from blood, taken in a trial of the OX40 agonist ivuxolimab. These receptors originate from an adult with an advanced solid tumor such as melanoma, head and neck, liver or kidney cancer.

This chain joins TRBV5-1 and TRBJ2-5; D call uncertain. CDR3 length equals 13 residues. Trimming stripped 0 bases from V and 5 bases from J, with 8 bases between. The germline V gene has CDR1 SGHRS and CDR2 YFSETQ. The CDR3 loop is CASSLGRWETQYF. The CDR3 bases are TGCGCCAGCAGCTTGGGGCGATGGGAGACCCAGTACTTC.

The chain links TRBV19 to TRBJ1-2, with 9 bases matching TRBD1. Trimming took 2 bases from V and 5 from J; bases not matched to a gene: 6. Germline values: CDR1 LNHDA, CDR2 SQIVND (reference sequence). CDR3 length: 15 amino acids. CDR3 protein: CASSIPDGTGYGYTF. CDR3 in DNA: TGTGCCAGTAGTATACCCGACGGGACAGGGTATGGCTACACCTTC.

The CDR3 loop is CASSPNRGLPPYEQYF. The CDR3 DNA sequence: TGTGCCAGCAGTCCAAACAGGGGCCTTCCCCCCTACGAGCAGTACTTC. The chain couples TRBV6-6 to TRBJ2-7, with 7 nucleotides matching TRBD1. In germline, CDR1 is MNHNY, CDR2 SVGAGI (reference sequence). The CDR3 has 16 residues. V lost 5 bases and J lost 2; bases outside the gene matches: 12.

This clone appeared a single time. The chain joins TRBV27 to TRBJ2-7; D is perhaps TRBD2 (5 bases). The CDR3 consists of 15 residues. The V end lost 5 bases, the J end lost 2 bases, and 16 bases lay between the germline ends. CDR1 MNHEY and CDR2 SMNVEV come from the germline V gene (reference sequence). CDR3: CASSRTGRSPYEQYF. The CDR3 region has the DNA TGTGCCAGCAGTAGGACGGGAAGATCCCCCTACGAGCAGTACTTC.

This chain joins TRBV5-1 and TRBJ2-5, with 9 positions matching TRBD1. The V gene's germline CDR1 is SGHRS and CDR2 YFSETQ. This CDR3 region has 15 residues. V trimming: 4 bases; J trimming: 5 bases; junction bases outside the gene matches: 9. The DNA of the CDR3 is TGCGCCAGCAGCCTAGGGGACAGGGATGTGGAGACCCAGTACTTC. Its protein is CASSLGDRDVETQYF.

This chain joins TRBV5-4 and TRBJ2-7; TRBD2 aligns across 13 bases. V was clipped by 1 base and J by 9 bases; unmatched bases: 4. Germline V lookup: CDR1 SGHNT, CDR2 YYREEE (reference sequence). The CDR3 has 14 residues. DNA of the CDR3: TGTGCCAGCAGCTTGATTGGGACTAGCGGGATGCAGTACTTC. Translated: CASSLIGTSGMQYF.

This clone has only a few counts. The V and J genes are TRBV7-2 and TRBJ1-3; D gene ambiguous. The CDR3 is made up of 15 amino acids. Germline-derived CDR1 and CDR2 are SGHTA and FQGNSA. V lost 2 bases, J lost 0 bases, and 8 bases lay in between. The CDR3 sequence: CASSLLRDSGNTIYF. The DNA of the CDR3 is TGTGCCAGCAGCTTATTACGGGACTCTGGAAACACCATATATTTT.

The chain uses TRBV18 and TRBJ2-1, with a possible D match to TRBD1 (6 bases). The CDR3 totals 14 residues. V lost 3 bases, J lost 4 bases, and 10 bases lay in between. Germline CDR1 is KGHSH and CDR2 is LQKENI. The CDR3 nucleotides read TGTGCCAGCTCACCGGGTCAGGGGTACAATGAGCAGTTCTTC. As protein: CASSPGQGYNEQFF.

This sequence joins TRBV14 and TRBJ2-7; the D call may be TRBD1 or TRBD2 (5 bases each). The V and J ends lost 3 bases and 2 bases respectively, with 23 bases between them. CDR1 is SGHDN and CDR2 is FVKESK in the germline V gene. There are 18 residues in the CDR3. The DNA of the CDR3 is TGTGCCAGCAGCCAGGCGCCGGGACCCTCAGTGAGGGCCTACGAGCAGTACTTC. Amino acid sequence: CASSQAPGPSVRAYEQYF.

The chain joins TRBV27 to TRBJ1-2, with TRBD1 as a possible D gene (5 bases). Trimming cost V 3 bases and J 7 bases, with 21 bases left between them. This CDR3 comprises 16 residues. CDR1 is MNHEY and CDR2 is SMNVEV in the germline V gene (reference sequence). The CDR3 reads CASSFRAGSSGLGYTF. CDR3 DNA: TGTGCCAGCAGTTTTAGGGCAGGGTCGTCGGGGCTTGGCTACACCTTC.

This clone was observed a handful of times. CDR3 in DNA: TGTGCCAGCAGTGAACGCCAGGGGGCAGCTGGAAACACCATATATTTT. Translated, it gives CASSERQGAAGNTIYF. The rearrangement uses TRBV25-1 and TRBJ1-3, with TRBD1 matching over 8 bases. The CDR3 covers 16 residues. Trimming at V came to 2 bases and at J to 2 bases, leaving 5 bases not matched to a gene. Germline CDR1 and CDR2: MGHDK and SYGVNS.

This chain links TRBV30 with TRBJ2-1; D ambiguous. V gave up 0 bases and J gave up 10 bases, with 4 bases separating them. This CDR3 has 10 amino acids. Germline-derived CDR1 and CDR2 are GTSNPN and SVGIG (reference sequence). The CDR3 is CAWSVLEQFF. CDR3 in DNA: TGTGCCTGGAGTGTACTAGAGCAGTTCTTC.

V is TRBV7-9 and J is TRBJ1-6; D is ambiguous. Germline loops: CDR1 SEHNR, CDR2 FQNEAQ (reference sequence). The CDR3 extends over 12 amino acids. V lost 4 bases, J lost 7 bases, and 5 bases lay in between. CDR3 DNA sequence: TGTGCCAGCAGCTCCCTGAATTCACCCCTCCACTTT. It encodes CASSSLNSPLHF. The full variable domain, with the rest looked up from reference TRBV7-9 and TRBJ1-6, is DTGVSQNPRHKITKRGQNVTFRCDPISEHNRLYWYRQTLGQGPEFLTYFQNEAQLEKSRLLSDRFSAERPKGSFSTLEIQRTEQGDSAMYLCASSSLNSPLHFGNGTRLTVT.

The gene calls are TRBV2 and TRBJ1-6, with a possible D match to TRBD1 (5 bases). CDR1 and CDR2 (germline): SNHLY, FYNNEI. V lost 10 bases and J lost 10, with 14 bases in between. This CDR3 is built from 12 residues. The CDR3 DNA follows: TGTGCCACAAGGACAACTAGCTCACCCCTCCACTTT. This gives the protein CATRTTSSPLHF.

This clone was observed a few times. The rearrangement uses TRBV9 and TRBJ2-3; TRBD1 agrees at 7 bases. Germline-derived CDR1 and CDR2 are SGDLS and YYNGEE. Trimming took 4 bases from V and 6 from J; bases not matched to a gene: 8. The CDR3 loop spans 14 amino acids. CDR3 in DNA: TGTGCCAGCAGCCCTCGATACAGGGGTGATACGCAGTATTTT. Translation gives CASSPRYRGDTQYF.

This clone was found a few times. The V gene is TRBV11-3, the J gene TRBJ2-3; maybe TRBD2 (6 bases). V lost 6 bases and J lost 4, with 14 bases in between. This CDR3 spans 14 amino acids. The germline gives CDR1 SGHNT, CDR2 YENEEA. The CDR3 nucleotides are TGTGCCAGCAGACGGACTACCTCTGCAGATACGCAGTATTTT. Translation: CASRRTTSADTQYF.

This chain joins TRBV13 and TRBJ2-2, with D perhaps matching TRBD1 (5 bases). Germline CDR1 PRHDT, CDR2 FYEKMQ (reference sequence). Between the trimmed V and J ends, which lost 8 bases and 4 bases, there was a span of 11 bases. The CDR3 is 13 amino acids. The CDR3 protein is CASCRVATGELFF. The CDR3 coding sequence is TGTGCCAGCTGCAGGGTTGCCACCGGGGAGCTGTTTTTT.

V gene TRBV11-3 combines with J gene TRBJ2-7; 10 nucleotides agree with TRBD2. This CDR3 has 16 amino acids. Germline CDR1 and CDR2: SGHNT and YENEEA. The V segment lost 3 bases and the J segment 3 bases; nucleotides outside the gene matches: 8. The CDR3 sequence is CASSFLAGGQGYEQYF. The CDR3 nucleotides read TGTGCCAGCAGCTTTTTAGCGGGAGGCCAAGGCTACGAGCAGTACTTC.

V usage is TRBV6-5 and J usage is TRBJ2-7; D remains ambiguous. Germline V gene data show CDR1 as MNHEY and CDR2 as SVGAGI. The CDR3 consists of 12 residues. Trimming took off 5 bases at V and 3 bases at J, with 8 bases between the two ends. The CDR3 spells CASSGFVYEQYF. CDR3 DNA sequence: TGTGCCAGCAGTGGGTTCGTCTACGAGCAGTACTTC.

This chain links TRBV10-3 with TRBJ1-6; a weak D match, TRBD1 (6 bases). The germline gives CDR1 ENHRY, CDR2 SYGVKD. V was trimmed by 5 bases and J by 3 bases, leaving 14 bases between them. This CDR3 has 16 residues. The CDR3 here is CAISTRDTGYNSPLHF. CDR3 DNA: TGTGCCATCAGTACCCGGGACACAGGCTATAATTCACCCCTCCACTTT.

The CDR3 DNA sequence: TGTGCCAGCAGTGAAACAGGGACTAGCGCCTACACCGGGGAGCTGTTTTTT. Protein: CASSETGTSAYTGELFF. The V gene is TRBV2, the J gene TRBJ2-2; 10 positions agree with TRBD2. CDR3 length equals 17 residues. CDR1 is SNHLY, CDR2 FYNNEI, per germline. Trimming cost V 2 bases and J 3 bases; bases outside gene matches: 6.

The chain employs TRBV4-2 and TRBJ2-1; possible D gene TRBD1, 5 bases. With 2 bases removed from V and 0 bases from J, the gap between germline ends came to 11 bases. Germline lookup yields CDR1 LGHNA and CDR2 YNFKEQ. The CDR3 runs 16 residues. The CDR3 spells CASSQSTGSSYNEQFF. Here the CDR3 DNA reads TGTGCCAGCAGCCAATCCACAGGAAGCTCCTACAATGAGCAGTTCTTC.

The chain is built from TRBV6-6 and TRBJ1-1; D remains unclear. The CDR3 contains 13 residues. Germline CDR1 and CDR2: MNHNY and SVGAGI (reference sequence). Trimming took 4 bases from V and 3 from J, leaving 9 bases between them. Here the CDR3 DNA reads TGTGCCAGCAGTTTTACAGAGGACACTGAAGCTTTCTTT. It translates to CASSFTEDTEAFF.

The chain carries TRBV5-6 and TRBJ1-2, with a tentative D call TRBD1 (5 bases). Germline CDR1 and CDR2: SGHDT and YYEEEE. The length of the CDR3 is 14 residues. V lost 2 bases, J lost 8 bases, and 16 bases lay in between. The CDR3 DNA follows: TGTGCCAGCAGCTTTGGGACGCCCATACGGGGCTACACCTTC. The encoded protein is CASSFGTPIRGYTF.